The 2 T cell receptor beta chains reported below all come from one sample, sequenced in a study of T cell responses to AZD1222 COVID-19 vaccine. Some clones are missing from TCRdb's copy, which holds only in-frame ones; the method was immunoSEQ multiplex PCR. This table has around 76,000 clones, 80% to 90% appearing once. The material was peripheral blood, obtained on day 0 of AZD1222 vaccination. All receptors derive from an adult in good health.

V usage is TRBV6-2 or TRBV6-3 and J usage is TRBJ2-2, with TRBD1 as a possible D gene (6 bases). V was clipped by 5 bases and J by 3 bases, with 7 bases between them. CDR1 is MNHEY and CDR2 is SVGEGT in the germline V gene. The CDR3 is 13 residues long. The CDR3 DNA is TGTGCCAGCAGTACAGGGTACACCGGGGAGCTGTTTTTT. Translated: CASSTGYTGELFF.

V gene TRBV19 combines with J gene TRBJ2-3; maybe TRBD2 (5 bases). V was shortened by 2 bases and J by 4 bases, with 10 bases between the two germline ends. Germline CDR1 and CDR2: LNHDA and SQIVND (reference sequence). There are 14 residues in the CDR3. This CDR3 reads CASSIIAQADTQYF. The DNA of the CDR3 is TGTGCCAGTAGTATAATAGCGCAGGCAGATACGCAGTATTTT.